This T cell receptor (beta chain) was sequenced during a study of blood T cell repertoires in COVID-19. Study overall: PBMCs, B-cell-depleted T cells, or T cells provided the cDNA or gDNA that made up the material.

Authors' methods: Amplification of reference gene primers was used by the study to estimate nucleated cell counts. Using immunoSEQ multiplex PCR, the repertoire was profiled, and TCRdb retains in-frame clones only, with some absent. D and trimming were read from the DNA, whereas the V and J calls and clone size are those reported in that table. The table has 350,000 or so clones, 88% seen once; the top ten hold approximately 1%. Each participant's cohort was designated according to participant-reported clinical history. A COVID-19 case had been met by exposed participants during the 2 weeks before study entry. This CDR3 has 13 residues. Between the trimmed V and J ends, which lost 5 bases and 4 bases, there was a span of 11 bases.

The sample taken for sequencing was PBMCs or T cells enriched from blood (not recorded which). This receptor was taken from a woman in her twenties or thirties who had been exposed to COVID-19. The J gene is TRBJ1-2, the V gene TRBV12-3 or TRBV12-4; D may be TRBD1 (5 bases). CDR3 sequence (DNA): TGTGCCAGCAGTCCGCAGGGTAGCTATGGCTACACCTTC. This sequence encodes CASSPQGSYGYTF.